The present entry profiles one TCR beta chain with its context. This clone was recorded a few times. No antigen is known for it. Per-nucleotide qualities are absent, and no much larger clonotype sits a single base away. This record belongs to a study of blood T cell repertoires in COVID-19 (dated by TCRdb to the early 2020s). Background for the entire study: Samples covering the acute and convalescent phases of COVID-19 were provided by collaborators in the United States, Italy and Spain. The samples were drawn from two sources: the first 160 participants of the ongoing ImmuneRACE study, and 1,254 subjects contributed by 6 global collaborators. Where available, HLA class I and class II types were taken from metadata supplied by the sample provider and were not determined by assay-based typing. Subjects who had been exposed to COVID-19, were actively infected with it, or had recovered from it provided the deeply sampled blood TCRbeta repertoires that made up the dataset. Sample metadata almost always included a de-identified subject ID, COVID-19 status, age in years and sex. The material from the prospective study consisted of cDNA or gDNA derived from T cells, B-cell-depleted T cells, or PBMCs. The repertoires were released in a freely available public database meant as a resource for research on the immune response to SARS-CoV-2. General conclusions and limits of the study: Clinical and demographic metadata were provided uncurated, with the amount varying by source and participant.

TCRbeta CDR3 regions were amplified from genomic DNA using the immunoSEQ Assay, a bias-controlled multiplex PCR. The original pipeline was this. The number of nucleated cells in each sample was estimated by amplification of reference gene primers within the assay. To quantify the absolute abundance of each unique TCRbeta CDR3 rearrangement, sequence reads were collapsed and filtered. Productive Simpson clonality was computed per sample as the square root of Simpson's diversity index over productive rearrangements. This is the immuneACCESS table as TCRdb keeps it, with only in-frame sequences that have V and J called. A part of the clones is gone; compared with another copy, unresolved V genes explain less than half, and the rest is unexplained. V, J and clone size reflect that table, while D and trimming were determined from the DNA. The sample yields roughly 73,000 clones; about 92% were counted once. The ten largest account for 1.5% of the sample.

Each collaborating institution followed its own protocols to collect whole blood in K2EDTA tubes. For TCRbeta analysis, collaborator samples were shipped as frozen whole blood, as isolated PBMCs, or as DNA extracted from either sample type. Here V drops 8 bases and J drops 3 bases, and the junction holds 9 bases not matched to any gene. The CDR3 covers 15 residues, taking in both the cysteine and the phenylalanine. Of the read, only the CDR3 DNA is kept; its 45 bases are in frame from base 1. The germline V gene encodes CDR1 MGHDK and CDR2 SYGVNS. Recombination connected TRBV25-1 to TRBJ2-5; TRBD2 agrees with 10 junctional bases. The source of this sequence is a man aged 45-65 years with acute or convalescent COVID-19. The sample taken for sequencing was peripheral blood. The CDR3 corresponds to CASLVWTSGKETQYF. The nucleotide sequence is given as TGTGCCAGCCTGGTGTGGACTAGCGGTAAAGAGACCCAGTACTTC.